In this sample, the clone carrying this T cell receptor (beta chain) turned up a few times. Its target is not known. The data originate from a study of cytomegalovirus exposure and HLA in healthy donors. Broader study findings: In a later analysis, specific HLA alleles were associated with approximately 16,000 TCR beta sequences at a 0.05 false discovery rate. Among donors in an Asian-associated ancestry cluster, a later analysis reportedly found fewer N-insertions than the roughly 610-donor mean.

The study ran its PCR with 60 Vbeta and 13 Jbeta primers. Assay used: immunoSEQ multiplex PCR; TCRdb lists only in-frame clones, some missing. The sample carries 200,000 to 300,000 clones, about 80% recorded once. Germline V gene data show CDR1 as KGHSH and CDR2 as LQKENI. The CDR3 contains 15 residues. V was pared by 2 bases and J by 2 bases, with 9 bases between. The chain carries TRBV18 and TRBJ1-4; perhaps TRBD1 as D (6 bases). The TCR comes from a woman aged 40-49 years in good health and CMV-seropositive. The sample was PBMCs. CDR3: CASSPEGVTNEKLFF. CDR3 bases: TGTGCCAGCTCACCAGAGGGGGTCACTAATGAAAAACTGTTTTTT.